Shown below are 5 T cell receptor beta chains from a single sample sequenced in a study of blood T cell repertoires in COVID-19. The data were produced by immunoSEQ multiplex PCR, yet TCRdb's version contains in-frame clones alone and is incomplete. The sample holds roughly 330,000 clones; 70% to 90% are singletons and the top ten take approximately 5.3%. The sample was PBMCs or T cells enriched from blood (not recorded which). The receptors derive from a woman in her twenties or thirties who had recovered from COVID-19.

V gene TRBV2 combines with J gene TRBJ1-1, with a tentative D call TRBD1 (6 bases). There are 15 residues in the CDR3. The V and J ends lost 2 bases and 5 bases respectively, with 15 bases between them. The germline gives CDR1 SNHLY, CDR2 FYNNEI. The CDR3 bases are TGTGCCAGCAGTGAAATGAGGGGGGGCTCGACTGAAGCTTTCTTT. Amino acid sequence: CASSEMRGGSTEAFF.

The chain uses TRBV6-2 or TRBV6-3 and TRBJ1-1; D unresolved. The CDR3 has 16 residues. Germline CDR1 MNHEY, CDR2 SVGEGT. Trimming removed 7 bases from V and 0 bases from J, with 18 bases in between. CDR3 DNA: TGTGCCAGCAACCCTGGGCATTACAGAATGAACACTGAAGCTTTCTTT. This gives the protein CASNPGHYRMNTEAFF.

CDR3 residues: CASSLGEGRNTEAFF. CDR3 coding DNA: TGTGCCAGCAGCTTAGGGGAAGGGAGGAACACTGAAGCTTTCTTT. This chain joins TRBV11-3 and TRBJ1-1, with unresolved D. Germline V gives CDR1 SGHNT, CDR2 YENEEA. CDR3 size: 15 residues. V was pared by 1 base and J by 1 base, with 10 bases between.

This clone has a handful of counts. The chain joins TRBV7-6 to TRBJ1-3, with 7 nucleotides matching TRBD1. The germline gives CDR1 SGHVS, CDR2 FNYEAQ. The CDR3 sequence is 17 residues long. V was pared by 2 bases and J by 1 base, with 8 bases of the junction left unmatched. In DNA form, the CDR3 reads TGTGCCAGCAGCTTATGGCAGGGGGTCTCTTCTGGAAACACCATATATTTT. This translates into CASSLWQGVSSGNTIYF.

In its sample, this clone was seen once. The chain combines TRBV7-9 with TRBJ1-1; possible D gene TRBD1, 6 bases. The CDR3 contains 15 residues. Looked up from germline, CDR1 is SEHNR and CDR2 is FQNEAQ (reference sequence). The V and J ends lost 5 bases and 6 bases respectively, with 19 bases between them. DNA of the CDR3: TGTGCCAGCAGCCTACGGTGGGGGGGCCCAGCTGAAGCTTTCTTT. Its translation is CASSLRWGGPAEAFF.